These 17 T cell receptor beta chains came from one sample sequenced in a study of cytomegalovirus exposure and HLA in healthy donors. Assay: immunoSEQ multiplex PCR; the TCRdb copy retains only in-frame clones and omits some. The sample consists of some 70,000 clones, 75% to 90% of them appearing once. The source material was PBMCs. These receptor sequences come from a woman aged 18-29 years in good health and CMV-seronegative.

The chain joins TRBV19 to TRBJ1-1; D unresolved. The CDR3 length is 13 residues. Trimming pared 7 bases from V and 7 bases from J, leaving 16 bases between. Germline values: CDR1 LNHDA, CDR2 SQIVND (reference sequence). The CDR3 protein is CASTETSALEAFF. The CDR3 DNA reads as TGTGCCAGTACCGAAACGTCCGCACTTGAAGCTTTCTTT.

The sample holds one count of this clone. The rearrangement uses TRBV11-2 and TRBJ1-4; TRBD1 is a possible D gene (6 bases). CDR1 SGHAT and CDR2 FQNNGV come from the germline V gene. This CDR3 spans 15 amino acids. Trimming removed 3 bases from V and 7 bases from J, with 15 bases in between. This CDR3 is CASSFPSRGSEKLFF. CDR3 DNA: TGTGCCAGCAGCTTCCCATCCAGGGGTAGTGAAAAACTGTTTTTT.

The gene calls are TRBV7-2 and TRBJ2-2; D is ambiguous. This CDR3 is built from 14 residues. Between the trimmed V and J ends, which lost 4 bases and 4 bases, there was a span of 10 bases. Germline V gene lookup returns CDR1 SGHTA and CDR2 FQGNSA. The CDR3 here is CASSYREFTGELFF. CDR3 nucleotide sequence: TGTGCCAGCAGCTACCGAGAGTTCACCGGGGAGCTGTTTTTT.

In nucleotides, the CDR3 is TGTGCCAGCAGGTTTCAGTGGAATCAGCCCCAGCATTTT. Encoded protein: CASRFQWNQPQHF. This rearrangement joins TRBV6-5 to TRBJ1-5; no clear D gene. CDR3 length equals 13 residues. V was cut by 6 bases and J by 4 bases, with 10 bases left in between. Germline loops: CDR1 MNHEY, CDR2 SVGAGI.

This clone occurred once. The chain couples TRBV7-8 to TRBJ1-1; D remains ambiguous. V lost 1 base and J lost 0, with 9 bases in between. CDR3 length: 15 amino acids. Germline V gene data show CDR1 as SGHVS and CDR2 as FQNEAQ. CDR3 sequence: CASSLGSGVNTEAFF. In DNA, the CDR3 is TGTGCCAGCAGCTTAGGATCCGGAGTGAACACTGAAGCTTTCTTT.

The V and J genes are TRBV7-9 and TRBJ1-2, with TRBD1 as a possible D gene (5 bases). The CDR3 loop spans 16 amino acids. V was clipped by 1 base and J by 7 bases, with 19 bases between them. Germline loops: CDR1 SEHNR, CDR2 FQNEAQ (reference sequence). CDR3 nucleotide sequence: TGTGCCAGCAGCTTAGGATCGGGGGAGAGACTGGGTGGCTACACCTTC. Protein product: CASSLGSGERLGGYTF.

The chain has TRBV11-3 and TRBJ2-2, with 8 bases aligning to TRBD2. The CDR3 spans 15 residues. Trimming at V came to 0 bases and at J to 6 bases, leaving 3 bases not matched to a gene. Germline CDR1 is SGHNT and CDR2 is YENEEA. The CDR3 region has the DNA TGTGCCAGCAGCTTAGAAGCGGGAGTGGCCGGGGAGCTGTTTTTT. It is translated as CASSLEAGVAGELFF.

The genes are TRBV5-1 and TRBJ2-1, with 9 nucleotides matching TRBD2. Germline V gives CDR1 SGHRS, CDR2 YFSETQ. The J segment lost 6 bases and the V segment lost 1 base, leaving 11 bases of the junction unmatched. The CDR3 consists of 17 residues. The CDR3 coding sequence is TGCGCCAGCAGCTTGTCCCCTAGCGGGGCTGTGGGCAATGAGCAGTTCTTC. Translation gives CASSLSPSGAVGNEQFF.

V gene TRBV4-1 combines with J gene TRBJ1-3; D is undetermined. Germline CDR1 and CDR2: MGHRA and YSYEKL. The CDR3 spans 13 residues. The V gene lost 5 bases and the J gene lost 4 bases, with 9 bases spanning the gap. CDR3 sequence reads: CASSAELGNTIYF. The CDR3, as DNA: TGCGCCAGCAGCGCGGAGCTGGGAAACACCATATATTTT.

The chain is built from TRBV30 and TRBJ1-1; D remains unclear. This CDR3 is built from 13 residues. Deletions cut 1 base from V and 4 bases from J, with 10 bases between. CDR1 and CDR2 from the germline V gene are GTSNPN and SVGIG (reference sequence). The CDR3 DNA sequence: TGTGCCTGGAGTGCTGAGGCGACCACTGAAGCTTTCTTT. Translation gives CAWSAEATTEAFF.

This CDR3 reads CASSLSQDEQYF. CDR3 nucleotide sequence: TGTGCCAGCAGCTTATCTCAGGACGAGCAGTACTTC. This chain links TRBV7-6 with TRBJ2-7, with unresolved D. CDR3 length equals 12 residues. The V end was cut by 2 bases, the J end by 5 bases, with 7 bases between. Germline loops: CDR1 SGHVS, CDR2 FNYEAQ.

The chain employs TRBV27 and TRBJ1-2; tentative D call: TRBD1 (5 bases). This CDR3 spans 14 amino acids. Trimming shortened V by 4 bases and J by 0 bases, and 9 bases separated the two germline ends. CDR1 is MNHEY and CDR2 is SMNVEV in the germline V gene (reference sequence). DNA of the CDR3: TGTGCCAGCAGTTCAGACAGTTCTAACTATGGCTACACCTTC. This sequence encodes CASSSDSSNYGYTF.

With regard to this clone: Its ends do not fully match the called genes, so a read error is possible. The chain couples TRBV28 to TRBJ1-2; D unclear. The length of the CDR3 is 12 residues. Germline assignment: CDR1 MDHEN and CDR2 SYDVKM. The CDR3 region is CASSLQHYGYTF. DNA for the CDR3: TGTGCCAGCAGTTTACAGCACTACGGCTACACCTTC.

J is TRBJ1-3 and V is TRBV5-6; tentative D call: TRBD1 (6 bases). Germline CDR1 SGHDT, CDR2 YYEEEE. The CDR3 spans 15 residues. The V end was cut by 2 bases, the J end by 0 bases, with 9 bases between. The CDR3 DNA is TGTGCCAGCAGCTTACGGACAGTCTCTGGAAACACCATATATTTT. Amino acids: CASSLRTVSGNTIYF.

The V and J genes are TRBV5-1 and TRBJ2-5; D remains unclear. There are 14 residues in the CDR3. CDR1 and CDR2 (germline): SGHRS, YFSETQ. The V end lost 4 bases, the J end lost 1 base, and 11 bases lay between the germline ends. CDR3 protein: CASSQEQFQETQYF. CDR3 bases: TGCGCCAGCAGCCAAGAGCAATTCCAAGAGACCCAGTACTTC.

Comments on this clone: At one of its ends the junction is not consistent with the germline gene, which may arise from a read error. V usage is TRBV7-8 and J usage is TRBJ2-7; the D gene is possibly TRBD1 (6 bases). The germline V gene encodes CDR1 SGHVS and CDR2 FQNEAQ. There are 17 residues in the CDR3. CDR3 residues: CAVRPEGTTPTRALWDF. The CDR3 DNA follows: TGTGCCGTACGCCCAGAAGGGACAACACCTACGAGGGCCCTGTGGGACTTC.

V gene TRBV7-6 combines with J gene TRBJ1-1; 7 nucleotides line up with TRBD1. Trimming removed 3 bases from V and 3 bases from J; junction bases left unmatched: 1. The CDR3 covers 13 residues. Germline CDR1 SGHVS, CDR2 FNYEAQ. As DNA, the CDR3 is TGTGCCAGCAGCTTCACAGGGGACACTGAAGCTTTCTTT. The encoded protein is CASSFTGDTEAFF.